This T cell receptor (beta chain) is from a study of blood T cell repertoires in COVID-19 (dated by TCRdb to 2018 to 2020). Background on the whole study: Samples covering the acute and convalescent phases of COVID-19 were provided by collaborators in the United States, Italy and Spain. The prospective study material was composed of cDNA or gDNA derived from T cells, B-cell-depleted T cells, or PBMCs. The dataset comprised deeply sampled blood TCRbeta repertoires from subjects exposed to, actively infected with, or recovered from COVID-19. A freely available public database, intended as a resource for researchers studying the immune response to SARS-CoV-2, is where the repertoires were released. The samples were drawn from two sources: the first 160 participants of the ongoing ImmuneRACE study, and some 1,300 subjects contributed by 6 global collaborators. Sample metadata almost always included a de-identified subject ID, COVID-19 status, age in years and sex. Where available, HLA class I and class II types were taken from metadata supplied by the sample provider and were not determined by assay-based typing. Overall study results and their limits: The amount of clinical and demographic metadata varied by source and participant and was provided uncurated.

Taken from cysteine to phenylalanine, the CDR3 has 15 residues. The sequence is cut down to CDR3 DNA, 45 bases in frame from base 1. The germline V gene sets CDR1 to MNHEY and CDR2 to SVGAGI. Trimming accounts for 5 bases at V and 1 base at J, while the number of junction bases matched to no gene is 6. TCRbeta CDR3 regions were amplified from genomic DNA using the immunoSEQ Assay, a bias-controlled multiplex PCR. The authors' pipeline ran thus. The number of nucleated cells in each sample was estimated by amplification of reference gene primers within the assay. To quantify the absolute abundance of each unique TCRbeta CDR3 rearrangement, sequence reads were collapsed and filtered. For each sample, productive Simpson clonality was calculated by taking the square root of Simpson's diversity index across productive rearrangements. TCRdb provides this immuneACCESS table in a form limited to in-frame rearrangements. Some clones are lacking; in checked studies, under half of them reflect an unresolved V gene, and why the rest are absent is not known. V and J calls and clone size are given by that table; D and trimming were obtained from the DNA. The sample yields about 380,000 clones; 80% to 90% were counted once. 1.3% of the sample comes from the top ten.

On this clone itself: Its antigen is unknown. No base quality values were provided; no much bigger clone lies one nucleotide off.

Enrolling through a virtual design, the prospective study's participants ranged in age from about 18 to 89 years and lived across some 22 United States geographic areas. To assign participants to cohorts, the prospective study relied on clinical history that participants themselves reported in a screening survey and a study questionnaire. For ImmuneRACE Cohort 3, a participant was defined as recovered based on two consecutive negative NP/OP PCR tests, clearance by a healthcare professional, or resolution of symptoms. Each participant in the prospective study had whole blood, serum and a nasopharyngeal or oropharyngeal swab collected by mobile phlebotomists. Participants in the prospective study had the option to provide additional blood draws and questionnaires over a roughly 2-month period. Before DNA extraction, prospective study blood samples were shipped either frozen or at room temperature.

Sample: PBMCs or T cells enriched from blood (not recorded which). This clonotype originated in a man aged 30 to 39 who had recovered from COVID-19. This chain is built from TRBV6-5 and TRBJ1-2, and 8 bases in between align with TRBD1. For the CDR3, the sequence is CASSPGGAGNYGYTF. The nucleotides are TGTGCCAGCAGTCCAGGGGGCGCGGGTAACTATGGCTACACCTTC.